This T cell receptor beta chain was recovered during a study of cytomegalovirus exposure and HLA in healthy donors. Study results and limitations: V- and J-gene trimming of TCR beta was linked (in a later analysis) to a missense DCLRE1C variant.

The PCR was carried out with 60 Vbeta primers and 13 Jbeta primers. Clones were sequenced by immunoSEQ multiplex PCR, and TCRdb holds only the in-frame ones, with some missing. Of approximately 59,000 clones in the sample, 60% to 80% are singletons; the top ten hold 17%. On this clone: The target antigen is unknown.

This sequence was found in a man aged 35-49 years in good health and CMV-seropositive. The sample consisted of PBMCs.

The DNA for the CDR3 is TGTGCCAGCAGTGACCAGGGGTCCCAAGAGACCCAGTACTTC. This translates into CASSDQGSQETQYF. The chain uses TRBV25-1 and TRBJ2-5, with D maybe TRBD1 (6 bases). Trimming took off 3 bases at V and 1 base at J, with 9 bases between the two ends. This CDR3 spans 14 amino acids. Germline V gene sequence: CDR1 MGHDK, CDR2 SYGVNS. Variable domain in full (rest from reference TRBV25-1 and TRBJ2-5): EADIYQTPRYLVIGTGKKITLECSQTMGHDKMYWYQQDPGMELHLIHYSYGVNSTEKGDLSSESTVSRIRTEHFPLTLESARPSHTSQYLCASSDQGSQETQYFGPGTRLLVL.